This T cell receptor (beta chain) was found in a study of beta chain features in type 1 diabetes. General observations from the study: A potential PCR bias toward shorter templates would be equal in patient and control samples. Small HLA sub-analyses could not settle whether HLA shapes TCRB rearrangement.

Reverse transcribing all isolated RNA meant expressed TCRB transcripts were sequenced. The data were produced by immunoSEQ multiplex PCR, yet TCRdb's version contains in-frame clones alone and is incomplete. The sample carries 400,000 to 600,000 clones, approximately 30% recorded once. The CDR3 sequence is 13 residues long. V lost 4 bases to trimming and J lost 6 bases, with 15 bases between them. Germline CDR1 and CDR2: SQVTM and ANQGSEA. Details on this clone: What it binds is unknown.

The genes are TRBV29-1 and TRBJ1-1; D ambiguous. This clonotype was obtained from a man aged 18-30 years in good health. Sequencing used naive CD4+ T cells from blood. CDR3: CSVGEGGRSEAFF. In DNA form, the CDR3 reads TGCAGCGTTGGGGAGGGCGGGAGGTCTGAAGCTTTCTTT.